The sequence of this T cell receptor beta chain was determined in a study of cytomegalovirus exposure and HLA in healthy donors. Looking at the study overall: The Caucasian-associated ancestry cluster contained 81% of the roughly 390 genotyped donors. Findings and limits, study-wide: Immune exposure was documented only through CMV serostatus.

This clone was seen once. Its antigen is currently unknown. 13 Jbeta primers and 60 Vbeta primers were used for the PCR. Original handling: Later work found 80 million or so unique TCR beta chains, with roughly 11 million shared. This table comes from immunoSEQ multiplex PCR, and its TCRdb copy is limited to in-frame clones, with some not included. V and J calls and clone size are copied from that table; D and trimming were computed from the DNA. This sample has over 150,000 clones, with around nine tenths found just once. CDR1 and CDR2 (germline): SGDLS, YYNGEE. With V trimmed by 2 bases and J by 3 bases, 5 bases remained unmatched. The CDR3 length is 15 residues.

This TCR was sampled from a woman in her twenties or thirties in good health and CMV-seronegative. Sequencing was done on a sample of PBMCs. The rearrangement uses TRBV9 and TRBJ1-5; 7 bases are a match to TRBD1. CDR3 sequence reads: CASSVGTADNQPQHF. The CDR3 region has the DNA TGTGCCAGCAGCGTGGGGACAGCAGACAATCAGCCCCAGCATTTT.